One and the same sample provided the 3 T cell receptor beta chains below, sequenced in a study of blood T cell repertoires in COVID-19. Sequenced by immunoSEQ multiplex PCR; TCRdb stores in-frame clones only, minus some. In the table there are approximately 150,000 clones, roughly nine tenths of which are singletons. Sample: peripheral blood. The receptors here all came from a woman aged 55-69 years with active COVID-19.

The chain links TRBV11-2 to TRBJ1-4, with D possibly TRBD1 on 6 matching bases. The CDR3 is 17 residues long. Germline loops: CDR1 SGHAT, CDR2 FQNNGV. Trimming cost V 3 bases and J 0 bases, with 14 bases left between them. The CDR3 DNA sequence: TGTGCCAGCAGCTTGGGGGCCATATTTGCAACTAATGAAAAACTGTTTTTT. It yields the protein CASSLGAIFATNEKLFF.

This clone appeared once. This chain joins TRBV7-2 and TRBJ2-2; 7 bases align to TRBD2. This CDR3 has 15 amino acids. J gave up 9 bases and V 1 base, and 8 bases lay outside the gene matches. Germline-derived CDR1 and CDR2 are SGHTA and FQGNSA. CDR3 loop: CASSLGGLGFRELFF. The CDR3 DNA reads TGTGCCAGCAGCTTAGGAGGACTAGGCTTCAGGGAGCTGTTTTTT.

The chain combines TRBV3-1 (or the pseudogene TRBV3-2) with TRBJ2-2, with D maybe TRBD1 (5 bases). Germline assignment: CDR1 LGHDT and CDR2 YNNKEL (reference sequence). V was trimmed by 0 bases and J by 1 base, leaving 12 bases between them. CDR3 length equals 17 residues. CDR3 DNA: TGTGCCAGCAGCCAAGATCAGCAGGGATGGAACACCGGGGAGCTGTTTTTT. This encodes CASSQDQQGWNTGELFF.